The 25 T cell receptor beta chains given below trace back to one sample, sequenced in a study of blood T cell repertoires in COVID-19. Generated by immunoSEQ multiplex PCR, the TCRdb table keeps only in-frame clones and is missing some. The sample has some 200,000 clones; roughly nine tenths are singletons. The sample comprised PBMCs or T cells enriched from blood (not recorded which). The receptors come from a woman under 30 in a cohort exposed to, infected with or recovered from COVID-19 (not recorded which).

The chain links TRBV14 to TRBJ2-3; D may be TRBD2 (8 bases). Germline CDR1 SGHDN, CDR2 FVKESK. The length of the CDR3 is 15 residues. Trimming removed 5 bases at V and 1 base at J, with 13 bases between. The CDR3 spells CASSYSGTGTDTQYF. The CDR3 bases are TGTGCCAGCAGCTATAGCGGGACAGGCACAGATACGCAGTATTTT.

This clone was counted once. This rearrangement joins TRBV19 to TRBJ2-7; 10 bases are shared with TRBD2. Germline trimming cut 4 bases from V and 1 base from J; bases unmatched to any gene: 4. The CDR3 totals 15 residues. Per the germline V gene, CDR1 is LNHDA and CDR2 is SQIVND (reference sequence). The CDR3 region is CASSKIAGGSYEQYF. The DNA for the CDR3 is TGTGCCAGTAGTAAAATAGCGGGGGGATCCTACGAGCAGTACTTC. Full variable domain (missing parts from reference TRBV19 and TRBJ2-7): DGGITQSPKYLFRKEGQNVTLSCEQNLNHDAMYWYRQDPGQGLRLIYYSQIVNDFQKGDIAEGYSVSREKKESFPLTVTSAQKNPTAFYLCASSKIAGGSYEQYFGPGTRLTVT.

The chain is built from TRBV30 and TRBJ1-5; perhaps TRBD1 as D (5 bases). The CDR3 is 12 amino acids. V was shortened by 3 bases and J by 7 bases, with 10 bases between the two germline ends. CDR1 is GTSNPN, CDR2 SVGIG, per germline (reference sequence). DNA for the CDR3: TGTGCCTGGAGCCCAGGGAGGCAGCCCCAGCATTTT. This gives the protein CAWSPGRQPQHF.

Points on this clone: One end of the junction fails to match germline, which may point to a read error. The chain couples TRBV7-9 to TRBJ1-4; D is uncertain. Germline V lookup: CDR1 SEHNR, CDR2 FQNEAQ (reference sequence). This CDR3 spans 12 amino acids. CDR3 sequence reads: CASSLAGRPKVF. In DNA, the CDR3 is TGTGCCAGCAGCTTAGCGGGCAGGCCCAAGGTTTTT. Based on the CDR3 plus reference TRBV7-9 and TRBJ1-4, the full variable domain is DTGVSQNPRHKITKRGQNVTFRCDPISEHNRLYWYRQTLGQGPEFLTYFQNEAQLEKSRLLSDRFSAERPKGSFSTLEIQRTEQGDSAMYLCASSLAGRPKVFGSGTQLSVL.

The V gene is TRBV9, the J gene TRBJ2-1; 12 bases fit TRBD1. Trimming removed 6 bases from V and 2 bases from J; junction bases left unmatched: 15. Germline lookup yields CDR1 SGDLS and CDR2 YYNGEE. The CDR3 sequence is 19 residues long. CDR3 nucleotides: TGTGCCAGCAATGATGGGGACAGGGGGCAACTGTTTACCTACAATGAGCAGTTCTTC. This encodes CASNDGDRGQLFTYNEQFF. Full variable domain (remainder filled in from reference TRBV9 and TRBJ2-1): DSGVTQTPKHLITATGQRVTLRCSPRSGDLSVYWYQQSLDQGLQFLIQYYNGEERAKGNILERFSAQQFPDLHSELNLSSLELGDSALYFCASNDGDRGQLFTYNEQFFGPGTRLTVL.

V is TRBV7-9 and J is TRBJ2-1; TRBD2 agrees at 10 bases. In germline, CDR1 is SEHNR, CDR2 FQNEAQ (reference sequence). The CDR3 is made up of 15 amino acids. Trimming took 2 bases from V and 3 from J; bases not matched to a gene: 1. In DNA, the CDR3 is TGTGCCAGCAGCTTACCTAGCGGGGGCTACAATGAGCAGTTCTTC. As protein: CASSLPSGGYNEQFF.

The J gene is TRBJ2-3, the V gene TRBV28; a weak D match, TRBD2 (5 bases). Per germline, CDR1 MDHEN and CDR2 SYDVKM. The V gene lost 6 bases and the J gene lost 3 bases, with 13 bases spanning the gap. This CDR3 region has 14 residues. CDR3 sequence (DNA): TGTGCCAGCAGGGATCTTCTAGCTACAGATACGCAGTATTTT. Protein sequence: CASRDLLATDTQYF.

V usage is TRBV2 and J usage is TRBJ1-1, with TRBD1 as a possible D gene (6 bases). Germline-derived CDR1 and CDR2 are SNHLY and FYNNEI. CDR3 size: 12 residues. The CDR3 sequence: CAAQGSGTEAFF. Written as DNA, the CDR3 is TGTGCTGCACAGGGATCCGGCACTGAAGCTTTCTTT.

The chain has TRBV5-1 and TRBJ2-5; unclear D gene. V was pared by 1 base and J by 1 base, with 11 bases between. The length of the CDR3 is 15 residues. CDR1 and CDR2 from the germline V gene are SGHRS and YFSETQ. In DNA, the CDR3 is TGCGCCAGCAGCTTGTTCCCGGTTGGCCAAGAGACCCAGTACTTC. This gives the protein CASSLFPVGQETQYF.

This clone is a singleton in its sample. This chain joins TRBV7-6 and TRBJ1-1; a possible D gene is TRBD1 (6 bases). The CDR3 has 15 amino acids. Germline-derived CDR1 and CDR2 are SGHVS and FNYEAQ. The V end was cut by 3 bases, the J end by 4 bases, with 15 bases between. CDR3 amino acids: CASSFVAGEGTEAFF. The CDR3 nucleotides are TGTGCCAGCAGCTTTGTCGCAGGGGAAGGCACTGAAGCTTTCTTT.

The chain recombines TRBV24-1 with TRBJ2-5; 7 nucleotides agree with TRBD1. The CDR3 sequence is 15 residues long. Germline loops: CDR1 KGHDR, CDR2 SFDVKD. J lost 5 bases, V lost 2 bases, and 7 bases had no gene match. CDR3 protein: CATSDSTGAGETQYF. The CDR3 DNA follows: TGTGCCACCAGTGATTCTACAGGGGCAGGGGAGACCCAGTACTTC.

This sequence joins TRBV4-2 and TRBJ2-5; 9 nucleotides line up with TRBD1. V lost 5 bases to trimming and J lost 3 bases; unmatched junction nucleotides: 10. The CDR3 totals 16 residues. Germline CDR1 LGHNA, CDR2 YNFKEQ. This CDR3 reads CASSERQQGAKETQYF. The DNA for the CDR3 is TGTGCCAGCAGCGAAAGACAACAGGGGGCCAAAGAGACCCAGTACTTC.

V usage is TRBV19 and J usage is TRBJ1-6; maybe TRBD1 (6 bases). The CDR3 is 16 residues long. V was trimmed by 6 bases and J by 3 bases, leaving 15 bases between them. Germline CDR1 and CDR2: LNHDA and SQIVND (reference sequence). CDR3 DNA: TGTGCCAGTAGAGATACACAGGGTATCTATAATTCACCCCTCCACTTT. Its protein is CASRDTQGIYNSPLHF.

The chain recombines TRBV19 with TRBJ2-7; TRBD1 agrees at 9 bases. J gave up 4 bases and V 4 bases, and 8 bases lay outside the gene matches. Germline CDR1 reads LNHDA; CDR2 reads SQIVND (reference sequence). CDR3 length: 15 residues. CDR3 amino acids: CASSRGTGINYEQYF. In nucleotides, the CDR3 is TGTGCCAGTAGTAGAGGGACAGGGATAAATTACGAGCAGTACTTC.

The chain has TRBV19 and TRBJ2-3; the D gene is possibly TRBD2 (5 bases). Trimming pared 2 bases from V and 0 bases from J, leaving 9 bases between. The CDR3 loop spans 15 amino acids. Germline lookup yields CDR1 LNHDA and CDR2 SQIVND (reference sequence). CDR3 loop: CASSILSGSTDTQYF. CDR3 DNA: TGTGCCAGTAGTATATTATCGGGGAGCACAGATACGCAGTATTTT.

The rearrangement links TRBV11-2 to TRBJ2-7; no firm D call. The germline V gene encodes CDR1 SGHAT and CDR2 FQNNGV. Trimming stripped 5 bases from V and 6 bases from J, with 14 bases between. The CDR3 runs to 13 residues. Here the CDR3 reads CASSLVGYSEQYF. The CDR3, as DNA: TGTGCCAGCAGCCTAGTCGGTTATTCCGAGCAGTACTTC.

This clone was detected only once. The chain couples TRBV4-2 to TRBJ1-2; no firm D call. The V gene's germline CDR1 is LGHNA and CDR2 YNFKEQ. The CDR3 spans 15 residues. Trimming took 0 bases from V and 3 from J, leaving 11 bases between them. CDR3 residues: CASSQDQAPDYGYTF. As DNA, the CDR3 is TGTGCCAGCAGCCAAGATCAGGCCCCAGACTATGGCTACACCTTC.

The rearrangement links TRBV5-1 to TRBJ2-1, with D tentatively TRBD1 (6 bases). The V and J ends lost 3 bases and 5 bases respectively, with 12 bases between them. This CDR3 spans 14 amino acids. The V gene's germline CDR1 is SGHRS and CDR2 YFSETQ. The CDR3 DNA reads TGCGCCAGCAGCTGGCAGGGGATGGACAATGAGCAGTTCTTC. Its translation: CASSWQGMDNEQFF.

The chain joins TRBV28 to TRBJ2-7; the D is unclear. Germline values: CDR1 MDHEN, CDR2 SYDVKM. The germline V and J ends were trimmed by 4 bases and 2 bases, with 21 bases remaining between them. The CDR3 is 17 residues long. The CDR3 DNA sequence: TGTGCCAGCAGTTCCTCGTTATCGGTCAGAACTACCTACGAGCAGTACTTC. Translated: CASSSSLSVRTTYEQYF.

The chain uses TRBV7-3 and TRBJ1-1; 7 nucleotides align to TRBD1. Trimming removed 5 bases from V and 2 bases from J; junction bases left unmatched: 2. This CDR3 contains 13 residues. Germline V gene sequence: CDR1 SGHTA, CDR2 FQGTGA. The CDR3: CASSRQGNTEAFF. The CDR3 nucleotides read TGTGCCAGCAGCCGACAGGGTAACACTGAAGCTTTCTTT.

This chain connects TRBV7-9 to TRBJ2-1, with TRBD2 identical over 7 bases. The J segment lost 4 bases and the V segment lost 5 bases, leaving 8 bases of the junction unmatched. Per the germline V gene, CDR1 is SEHNR and CDR2 is FQNEAQ (reference sequence). The CDR3 spans 15 residues. CDR3 DNA sequence: TGTGCCAGCAGCCTCGGGGAGGGCGCATACAATGAGCAGTTCTTC. Translation gives CASSLGEGAYNEQFF. The variable domain in full, with the rest retrieved from reference TRBV7-9 and TRBJ2-1, is DTGVSQNPRHKITKRGQNVTFRCDPISEHNRLYWYRQTLGQGPEFLTYFQNEAQLEKSRLLSDRFSAERPKGSFSTLEIQRTEQGDSAMYLCASSLGEGAYNEQFFGPGTRLTVL.

The genes are TRBV5-5 and TRBJ2-7, with 8 bases identical to TRBD1. Losses at the gene ends were 4 bases for V and 2 bases for J; bases not matched to a gene: 8. The CDR3 sequence is 15 residues long. Per the germline V gene, CDR1 is SGHKS and CDR2 is YYEKEE (reference sequence). CDR3 coding DNA: TGTGCCAGCAGCCGCCGACAGGGGACAACCTACGAGCAGTACTTC. It is translated as CASSRRQGTTYEQYF. Variable domain in full (rest from reference TRBV5-5 and TRBJ2-7): DAGVTQSPTHLIKTRGQQVTLRCSPISGHKSVSWYQQVLGQGPQFIFQYYEKEERGRGNFPDRFSARQFPNYSSELNVNALLLGDSALYLCASSRRQGTTYEQYFGPGTRLTVT.

V gene TRBV6-1 combines with J gene TRBJ1-1, with D tentatively TRBD1 (5 bases). Germline loops: CDR1 MNHNS, CDR2 SASEGT. Trimming removed 0 bases at V and 0 bases at J, with 11 bases between. This CDR3 comprises 16 residues. CDR3 loop: CASSEASGAMNTEAFF. CDR3 sequence (DNA): TGTGCCAGCAGTGAAGCGAGCGGGGCGATGAACACTGAAGCTTTCTTT.

The chain couples TRBV6-5 to TRBJ1-3, with a possible D match to TRBD1 (5 bases). Trimming removed 7 bases at V and 0 bases at J, with 10 bases between. The CDR3 runs to 14 residues. Germline CDR1 is MNHEY and CDR2 is SVGAGI. The CDR3: CASIQGFSGNTIYF. The DNA for the CDR3 is TGTGCCAGCATCCAGGGTTTCTCTGGAAACACCATATATTTT.

V gene TRBV6-4 combines with J gene TRBJ2-1, with 13 bases identical to TRBD2. Losses at the gene ends were 4 bases for V and 4 bases for J; bases not matched to a gene: 1. Germline values: CDR1 MRHNA, CDR2 SNTAGT. This CDR3 is built from 15 residues. In DNA form, the CDR3 reads TGTGCCAGCAGTGGGACTAGCGGGGGATACAATGAGCAGTTCTTC. As protein: CASSGTSGGYNEQFF.